Listed here are 22 T cell receptor beta chains from one sample, sequenced in a study of neurological immune-mediated disorders. Each CDR3 protein is one row after TCRdb ran MiXCR on the 5' RACE reads. Among about 30,000 distinct CDR3 sequences, around 15% were seen once, and the ten largest hold roughly a quarter. Sequences were obtained from PBMCs. The source is a man between 70 and 80 years old in good health.

With respect to this clonotype: The final CDR3 position lacks the conserved phenylalanine or tryptophan, pointing to a likely read error. V and J are TRBV24-1 and TRBJ1-2; a possible D gene is TRBD1 (6 bases). Germline lookup yields CDR1 KGHDR and CDR2 SFDVKD. This CDR3 has 14 residues. V lost 7 bases and J lost 9, with 20 bases in between. CDR3 nucleotides: TGTGCCACCAGACAGGGTTCTATGAGGTATTGCTACACCTTA. Its protein is CATRQGSMRYCYTL.

This clonotype has a count of ten or more. This rearrangement joins TRBV14 to TRBJ2-1; 8 positions agree with TRBD1. The CDR3 is 14 residues long. Germline V gene lookup returns CDR1 SGHDN and CDR2 FVKESK. V lost 2 bases and J lost 6; bases outside the gene matches: 3. This CDR3 reads CASSQRQGFNEQFF. CDR3 coding DNA: TGTGCCAGCAGCCAACGACAGGGGTTCAATGAGCAGTTCTTC.

This clonotype was recorded at least ten times. The V call is TRBV18, the J call TRBJ1-6; unclear D gene. Between the trimmed V and J ends, which lost 2 bases and 10 bases, there was a span of 9 bases. The CDR3 totals 13 residues. Germline V gives CDR1 KGHSH, CDR2 LQKENI. The CDR3 DNA reads TGTGCCAGCTCACCAGGAGGAGACTCACCCCTCCACTTT. Protein: CASSPGGDSPLHF. Full variable domain (rest looked up from reference TRBV18 and TRBJ1-6): NAGVMQNPRHLVRRRGQEARLRCSPMKGHSHVYWYRQLPEEGLKFMVYLQKENIIDESGMPKERFSAEFPKEGPSILRIQQVVRGDSAAYFCASSPGGDSPLHFGNGTRLTVT.

This clonotype occurred a few times. The V and J genes are TRBV6-6 and TRBJ2-1, with a weak D call TRBD1 (6 bases). V shed 6 bases and J shed 9 bases, with 15 bases lying between them. The CDR3 extends over 13 amino acids. The germline V gene encodes CDR1 MNHNY and CDR2 SVGAGI (reference sequence). The CDR3 DNA reads TGTGCCAGCAGCCTAACAGGGATTACTGAGCAGTTCTTC. Protein sequence: CASSLTGITEQFF.

This clonotype was counted at least ten times. V and J are TRBV9 and TRBJ2-1; possibly TRBD1 or TRBD2 for D (5 bases each). Per the germline V gene, CDR1 is SGDLS and CDR2 is YYNGEE. Trimming left V 0 bases short and J 8 bases short, with 15 bases between. The CDR3 loop spans 15 amino acids. CDR3 coding DNA: TGTGCCAGCAGCGTAGAAGTGACAGAGGAGGATGAGCAGTTCTTC. It yields the protein CASSVEVTEEDEQFF.

In this sample, this clonotype turned up many times. The chain joins TRBV20-1 to TRBJ2-1, with 9 positions matching TRBD1. The CDR3 is 16 amino acids. CDR1 and CDR2 from the germline V gene are DFQATT and SNEGSKA (reference sequence). V was clipped by 1 base and J by 8 bases; unmatched bases: 12. In DNA form, the CDR3 reads TGCAGTGCTAGAGTCTACAGGGGGCGGCGGTACGATGAGCAGTTCTTC. This codes for CSARVYRGRRYDEQFF.

This clonotype has ten or more counts. The chain carries TRBV28 and TRBJ1-1; 7 bases align to TRBD1. The V gene end was trimmed by 6 bases and the J gene end by 11 bases; junction bases not matched to a gene: 9. The CDR3 has 12 amino acids. Germline CDR1 is MDHEN and CDR2 is SYDVKM. The CDR3 protein is CASSLTGQVAFF. Written as DNA, the CDR3 is TGTGCCAGCAGCCTAACAGGACAGGTTGCTTTCTTT. Based on the CDR3 plus reference TRBV28 and TRBJ1-1, the full variable domain is DVKVTQSSRYLVKRTGEKVFLECVQDMDHENMFWYRQDPGLGLRLIYFSYDVKMKEKGDIPEGYSVSREKKERFSLILESASTNQTSMYLCASSLTGQVAFFGQGTRLTVV.

Details on this clonotype: At one end the junction does not follow the germline gene, possibly because of a read error. This chain links TRBV5-1 with TRBJ2-3; D assignment may be TRBD1 or TRBD2 (5 bases each). The germline CDR1 and CDR2 sequences are SGHRS and YFSETQ. The CDR3 is 15 residues long. The DNA of the CDR3 is TGCGCCAGCAGCTTGGCTGAGGGGCTTTACAATGAGCGGTTCTTC. Residues: CASSLAEGLYNERFF.

This clonotype was detected ten times or more. The chain is built from TRBV5-1 and TRBJ2-3, with D possibly TRBD1 on 6 matching bases. The CDR3 totals 16 residues. Trimming stripped 4 bases from V and 0 bases from J, with 15 bases between. The germline V gene has CDR1 SGHRS and CDR2 YFSETQ. The CDR3 sequence is CASSHDRSSSTDTQYF. DNA of the CDR3: TGCGCCAGCAGCCACGACAGGTCCTCTAGCACAGATACGCAGTATTTT.

The CDR3 DNA follows: TGTGCCAGCAGTGAAGAAGGGGGCGGGGATCAGCCCCAGCATTTT. Its protein is CASSEEGGGDQPQHF. The chain combines TRBV2 with TRBJ1-5; the match to TRBD1 covers 7 bases. Looked up from germline, CDR1 is SNHLY and CDR2 is FYNNEI. The junction had 5 bases not matched to a gene; V was cut back by 1 base and J by 5 bases. The CDR3 runs to 15 residues.

This clonotype was observed many times. The chain carries TRBV4-3 and TRBJ1-1, with D hard to call. Trimming pared 0 bases from V and 4 bases from J, leaving 12 bases between. This CDR3 contains 15 residues. The germline gives CDR1 LGHNA, CDR2 YSLEER. The CDR3 region has the DNA TGCGCCAGCAGCCAAGATGCCGGGATGGGCACTGAAGCTTTCTTT. Encoded protein: CASSQDAGMGTEAFF.

This clonotype was recorded at least ten times. The chain combines TRBV27 with TRBJ2-7; 8 bases are shared with TRBD1. Germline V gene sequence: CDR1 MNHEY, CDR2 SMNVEV (reference sequence). The CDR3 spans 15 residues. V trimming: 2 bases; J trimming: 0 bases; junction bases outside the gene matches: 3. In DNA, the CDR3 is TGTGCCAGCAGTTTAGCGGGACAGGACTCCTACGAGCAGTACTTC. Its translation: CASSLAGQDSYEQYF.

The rearrangement links TRBV20-1 to TRBJ2-1, with a tentative D call TRBD2 (5 bases). The CDR3 covers 17 residues. Trimming took off 6 bases at V and 1 base at J, with 22 bases between the two ends. The germline V gene encodes CDR1 DFQATT and CDR2 SNEGSKA (reference sequence). The CDR3 spells CSAQGLVRSGSYNEQFF. For the CDR3, the DNA is TGCAGTGCCCAAGGCCTAGTGAGATCGGGATCCTACAATGAGCAGTTCTTC.

This clonotype was counted ten times or more. V usage is TRBV15 and J usage is TRBJ2-7; D assignment may be TRBD1 or TRBD2 (5 bases each). CDR3 length: 13 amino acids. Germline V CDR1 and CDR2: LNHNV, YYDKDF (reference sequence). V lost 2 bases and J 5 bases, leaving 10 bases between the germline ends. CDR3 nucleotide sequence: TGTGCCACCAGCAGATCACCGGGACACGAGCAGTACTTC. It is translated as CATSRSPGHEQYF.

This clonotype was seen many times. V and J are TRBV10-3 and TRBJ2-5, with D unresolved. Germline lookup yields CDR1 ENHRY and CDR2 SYGVKD. The CDR3 length is 11 residues. The CDR3 sequence: CAIGGVETQYF. The DNA of the CDR3 is TGTGCTATCGGTGGGGTAGAGACCCAGTACTTC.

In its sample, this clonotype was seen many times. The V and J genes are TRBV5-1 and TRBJ1-2; the D is unclear. The CDR3 runs 13 residues. The V end was cut by 2 bases, the J end by 7 bases, with 12 bases between. From germline, CDR1 is SGHRS and CDR2 YFSETQ. CDR3: CASSFDNARGYTF. The CDR3 DNA sequence: TGCGCCAGCAGCTTTGACAACGCTCGTGGCTACACCTTC.

The rearrangement links TRBV7-3 to TRBJ1-1; 9 bases align to TRBD1. Losses at the gene ends were 6 bases for V and 1 base for J; bases not matched to a gene: 3. CDR3 size: 14 residues. CDR1 and CDR2 (germline): SGHTA, FQGTGA. CDR3 DNA sequence: TGTGCCAGCAGGAGGGACAGGGCGAACACTGAAGCTTTCTTT. This sequence encodes CASRRDRANTEAFF.

This clonotype was detected ten times or more. V and J are TRBV20-1 and TRBJ2-7; 9 nucleotides match TRBD2. There are 16 residues in the CDR3. The germline V gene encodes CDR1 DFQATT and CDR2 SNEGSKA (reference sequence). The ends lost 3 bases at V and 7 bases at J; junction bases unmatched: 16. The CDR3 DNA reads as TGCAGTGCTAGCCCCGGCGGGGGGGGCGCCGTGTTAGAGCAGTACTTC. It encodes CSASPGGGGAVLEQYF.

This clonotype appeared many times. This chain joins TRBV7-8 and TRBJ2-1; D might be TRBD1 (5 bases). The V end was cut by 3 bases, the J end by 6 bases, with 9 bases between. There are 13 residues in the CDR3. Germline assignment: CDR1 SGHVS and CDR2 FQNEAQ. The CDR3 is CASSLDIINEQFF. The CDR3 DNA follows: TGTGCCAGCAGCTTGGACATTATCAATGAGCAGTTCTTC.

This clonotype was seen at least ten times. V usage is TRBV20-1 and J usage is TRBJ2-3, with a tentative D call TRBD2 (6 bases). V lost 0 bases and J lost 1, with 14 bases in between. This CDR3 is built from 16 residues. In germline, CDR1 is DFQATT, CDR2 SNEGSKA (reference sequence). CDR3 region: CSARDYIGSGTDTQYF. The CDR3 region has the DNA TGCAGTGCTAGAGATTATATCGGGAGTGGCACAGATACGCAGTATTTT.

This clonotype was recorded at least ten times. This rearrangement joins TRBV6-5 to TRBJ2-2; a weak D match, TRBD1 (6 bases). CDR3 length equals 13 residues. Germline V gives CDR1 MNHEY, CDR2 SVGAGI. Trimming left V 6 bases short and J 6 bases short, with 11 bases between. CDR3 DNA sequence: TGTGCCAGCAGGAACCCAGGGGCCGGGGAGCTGTTTTTT. The encoded protein is CASRNPGAGELFF.

The chain combines TRBV27 with TRBJ2-4, with D perhaps TRBD2 (7 bases). Trimming left V 8 bases short and J 6 bases short, with 14 bases between. The germline CDR1 and CDR2 sequences are MNHEY and SMNVEV (reference sequence). The CDR3 runs 13 residues. The CDR3: CASQQGGINIQYF. The CDR3 bases are TGTGCCAGCCAACAGGGAGGGATAAACATTCAGTACTTC.